Presented here are 32 T cell receptor beta chains from one specimen sequenced in a study of T cells after somatic rescue of genetic block. The method was immunoSEQ multiplex PCR; TCRdb's version includes in-frame clones alone and lacks a portion of them. The table includes around 50,000 clones, 90% to 97% detected once. Sequenced material: peripheral blood mononuclear cells (PBMCs). The receptors come from a child under three years old.

The genes are TRBV30 and TRBJ2-7; 8 bases align to TRBD2. The germline gives CDR1 GTSNPN, CDR2 SVGIG (reference sequence). V gave up 1 base and J gave up 2 bases; unmatched junction bases: 1. The CDR3 runs 13 residues. The CDR3 sequence is CAWSGLATYEQYF. The CDR3 coding sequence is TGTGCCTGGAGTGGACTAGCGACCTACGAGCAGTACTTC.

A single count supports this clone. The chain joins TRBV7-2 to TRBJ2-5, with D possibly matching TRBD2 (6 bases). Germline V lookup: CDR1 SGHTA, CDR2 FQGNSA. The CDR3 consists of 14 residues. Trimming removed 1 base at V and 2 bases at J, with 8 bases between. CDR3 coding DNA: TGTGCCAGCAGCTTAGGGCGGGGTCAAGAGACCCAGTACTTC. This encodes CASSLGRGQETQYF.

V usage is TRBV9 and J usage is TRBJ2-7; 8 nucleotides align to TRBD1. CDR1 SGDLS and CDR2 YYNGEE come from the germline V gene. CDR3 size: 15 residues. V trimming: 4 bases; J trimming: 2 bases; junction bases outside the gene matches: 8. This CDR3 is CASSHGGTGAYEQYF. Written as DNA, the CDR3 is TGTGCCAGCAGCCATGGGGGGACAGGTGCCTACGAGCAGTACTTC.

This clone was detected only once. This rearrangement joins TRBV5-1 to TRBJ1-2; no reliable D call. The CDR3 spans 13 residues. Germline V CDR1 and CDR2: SGHRS, YFSETQ. The V gene lost 1 base and the J gene lost 3 bases, with 7 bases spanning the gap. For the CDR3, the DNA is TGCGCCAGCAGCTTGAGAAGGGACTATGGCTACACCTTC. Residues: CASSLRRDYGYTF.

The sample holds one count of this clone. This chain uses TRBV25-1 with TRBJ1-2; a possible D gene is TRBD1 (5 bases). Germline V CDR1 and CDR2: MGHDK, SYGVNS. The ends were cut back, 1 base at V and 0 bases at J, with 6 bases in the middle. This CDR3 contains 14 residues. Written as DNA, the CDR3 is TGTGCCAGCAGTGAATCCAGGGCTAACTATGGCTACACCTTC. The encoded protein is CASSESRANYGYTF.

This sequence joins TRBV6-1 and TRBJ2-5, with D perhaps given as TRBD1 or TRBD2 (6 bases each). This CDR3 contains 14 residues. The V gene lost 5 bases and the J gene lost 1 base, with 11 bases spanning the gap. Germline V gives CDR1 MNHNS, CDR2 SASEGT. CDR3 bases: TGTGCCAGCAGTATAGGGGGGCTCCAAGAGACCCAGTACTTC. Encoded protein: CASSIGGLQETQYF.

J is TRBJ1-4 and V is TRBV5-1, with TRBD1 matching over 9 bases. Germline CDR1 and CDR2: SGHRS and YFSETQ. This CDR3 is 14 amino acids long. Trimming at V came to 2 bases and at J to 5 bases, leaving 1 base not matched to a gene. CDR3 protein: CASSFGTGNEKLFF. In DNA form, the CDR3 reads TGCGCCAGCAGCTTCGGGACAGGGAATGAAAAACTGTTTTTT.

This chain connects TRBV28 to TRBJ2-6; D call uncertain. In germline, CDR1 is MDHEN, CDR2 SYDVKM. CDR3 length equals 20 residues. The ends were cut back, 5 bases at V and 0 bases at J, with 23 bases in the middle. The DNA for the CDR3 is TGTGCCAGCAGTAGAGCTTTGTTATCGGACGCCAGCTCTGGGGCCAACGTCCTGACTTTC. It encodes CASSRALLSDASSGANVLTF.

The chain combines TRBV28 with TRBJ2-1; TRBD2 agrees at 12 bases. J was trimmed by 0 bases and V by 5 bases; bases with no gene match: 5. The germline V gene encodes CDR1 MDHEN and CDR2 SYDVKM. The CDR3 has 17 amino acids. For the CDR3, the DNA is TGTGCCAGCAGTATAACTAGCGGGGGGAGCTCCTACAATGAGCAGTTCTTC. Amino acids: CASSITSGGSSYNEQFF.

J is TRBJ2-3 and V is TRBV5-4; D not certain. The CDR3 covers 14 residues. Trimming left V 1 base short and J 3 bases short, with 9 bases between. Germline CDR1 is SGHNT and CDR2 is YYREEE (reference sequence). The CDR3: CASSLLELTDTQYF. The CDR3 bases are TGTGCCAGCAGCTTGCTAGAGTTGACAGATACGCAGTATTTT. The full variable domain, with the rest looked up from reference TRBV5-4 and TRBJ2-3, is ETGVTQSPTHLIKTRGQQVTLRCSSQSGHNTVSWYQQALGQGPQFIFQYYREEENGRGNFPPRFSGLQFPNYSSELNVNALELDDSALYLCASSLLELTDTQYFGPGTRLTVL.

The V call is TRBV15, the J call TRBJ1-4, with D possibly being TRBD1 (5 bases). V lost 6 bases and J 4 bases, leaving 12 bases between the germline ends. The CDR3 loop spans 14 amino acids. Germline-derived CDR1 and CDR2 are LNHNV and YYDKDF (reference sequence). The CDR3 reads CATRLRDGNEKLFF. The CDR3 DNA sequence: TGTGCCACCAGGTTACGGGACGGTAATGAAAAACTGTTTTTT.

The CDR3 DNA reads as TGTGCCAGTAGTATCCCGGGACGGCTAAGAAACACCATATATTTT. Its translation is CASSIPGRLRNTIYF. V usage is TRBV19 and J usage is TRBJ1-3; D possibly corresponds to TRBD1 (5 bases). CDR1 is LNHDA and CDR2 is SQIVND in the germline V gene (reference sequence). CDR3 size: 15 residues. V lost 3 bases to trimming and J lost 5 bases, with 14 bases between them.

The chain carries TRBV5-4 and TRBJ2-7; 7 bases line up with TRBD1. The CDR3 totals 13 residues. Per germline, CDR1 SGHNT and CDR2 YYREEE (reference sequence). The V gene end was trimmed by 4 bases and the J gene end by 0 bases; junction bases not matched to a gene: 1. CDR3 protein: CASSRQGSYEQYF. As DNA, the CDR3 is TGTGCCAGCAGCCGACAGGGCTCCTACGAGCAGTACTTC.

The chain couples TRBV5-6 to TRBJ2-7; D unclear. This CDR3 comprises 12 residues. The germline V gene has CDR1 SGHDT and CDR2 YYEEEE. V was trimmed by 0 bases and J by 4 bases, leaving 5 bases between them. The CDR3 region is CASSLGGYEQYF. CDR3 nucleotides: TGTGCCAGCAGCTTGGGGGGTTACGAGCAGTACTTC.

This clone appeared once. The chain has TRBV2 and TRBJ1-4; D is unresolved. CDR3 length equals 12 residues. CDR1 and CDR2 (germline): SNHLY, FYNNEI. V gave up 5 bases and J gave up 4 bases, with 5 bases separating them. Here the CDR3 reads CASSPINEKLFF. CDR3 nucleotides: TGTGCCAGCAGTCCCATTAATGAAAAACTGTTTTTT. The variable domain in full, with the rest retrieved from reference TRBV2 and TRBJ1-4, is EPEVTQTPSHQVTQMGQEVILRCVPISNHLYFYWYRQILGQKVEFLVSFYNNEISEKSEIFDDQFSVERPDGSNFTLKIRSTKLEDSAMYFCASSPINEKLFFGSGTQLSVL.

The rearrangement uses TRBV4-1 and TRBJ2-1; 11 bases are a match to TRBD1. Germline V CDR1 and CDR2: MGHRA, YSYEKL. This CDR3 spans 16 amino acids. The J segment lost 3 bases and the V segment lost 4 bases, leaving 5 bases of the junction unmatched. The CDR3 loop is CASSPRGTGGYNEQFF. CDR3 coding DNA: TGCGCCAGCAGCCCTAGAGGGACAGGGGGCTACAATGAGCAGTTCTTC.

The chain uses TRBV11-2 and TRBJ1-6, with D perhaps TRBD1 (6 bases). This CDR3 is built from 14 residues. Trimming removed 2 bases at V and 11 bases at J, with 13 bases between. CDR1 is SGHAT and CDR2 is FQNNGV in the germline V gene. This CDR3 reads CASSLSARGTPLHF. The CDR3 DNA reads TGTGCCAGCAGCTTAAGTGCCAGGGGAACACCCCTCCACTTT.

The chain recombines TRBV19 with TRBJ2-7; TRBD2 might be the D (7 bases). CDR3 length: 13 residues. Trimming removed 5 bases at V and 3 bases at J, with 11 bases between. Germline assignment: CDR1 LNHDA and CDR2 SQIVND (reference sequence). CDR3 coding DNA: TGTGCCAGTAGTGCGGGGGCTATCTACGAGCAGTACTTC. Its translation is CASSAGAIYEQYF.

The V and J genes are TRBV5-6 and TRBJ1-2; D might be TRBD1 (6 bases). The CDR3 spans 13 residues. Trimming cost V 5 bases and J 8 bases, with 16 bases left between them. Germline loops: CDR1 SGHDT, CDR2 YYEEEE. CDR3 protein: CASSQNRARGYTF. The CDR3 DNA sequence: TGTGCCAGCAGTCAAAACAGGGCTCGCGGCTACACCTTC.

The chain carries TRBV9 and TRBJ1-1, with 7 nucleotides matching TRBD1. CDR3 length: 14 residues. Germline CDR1 SGDLS, CDR2 YYNGEE. V dropped 3 bases and J dropped 5; count of bases not matched to a gene: 7. CDR3 sequence reads: CASSANRGQTEAFF. The CDR3 DNA is TGTGCCAGCAGCGCAAACAGGGGACAAACTGAAGCTTTCTTT.

This chain joins TRBV6-6 and TRBJ2-2; D unresolved. Germline V gene lookup returns CDR1 MNHNY and CDR2 SVGAGI (reference sequence). The CDR3 is made up of 15 amino acids. The germline V and J ends were trimmed by 0 bases and 1 base, with 6 bases remaining between them. The CDR3 coding sequence is TGTGCCAGCAGTTACTCGATCAGGAACACCGGGGAGCTGTTTTTT. Amino acids: CASSYSIRNTGELFF.

Comment on this clone: The same CDR3 can be traced to other DNA sequences in this sample. The V gene is TRBV28, the J gene TRBJ2-3; 7 positions match TRBD2. Unmatched junction bases numbered 0, after V lost 6 bases and J lost 6 bases. Germline V lookup: CDR1 MDHEN, CDR2 SYDVKM. The CDR3 covers 11 residues. CDR3 coding DNA: TGTGCCAGCAGACTAGCGGATACGCAGTATTTT. The encoded protein is CASRLADTQYF.

The chain recombines TRBV5-1 with TRBJ1-4; D is possibly TRBD1 (5 bases). Trimming removed 3 bases at V and 1 base at J, with 7 bases between. CDR3 length: 14 residues. Germline loops: CDR1 SGHRS, CDR2 YFSETQ. CDR3 DNA: TGCGCCAGCAGCTCAGGGAGAACTAATGAAAAACTGTTTTTT. Protein: CASSSGRTNEKLFF.

This sequence joins TRBV19 and TRBJ2-2, with unresolved D. There are 12 residues in the CDR3. CDR1 LNHDA and CDR2 SQIVND come from the germline V gene (reference sequence). V lost 7 bases to trimming and J lost 4 bases, with 7 bases between them. CDR3 bases: TGTGCCAGTAACGGGTTCACCGGGGAGCTGTTTTTT. Amino acid sequence: CASNGFTGELFF.

The genes are TRBV28 and TRBJ1-1; TRBD1 matches at 9 bases. V shed 3 bases, J shed 4 bases, and the junction held 3 bases outside the gene matches. This CDR3 is built from 14 residues. CDR1 is MDHEN and CDR2 is SYDVKM in the germline V gene. CDR3 in DNA: TGTGCCAGCAGTTTCGGGACAGGGAGCACTGAAGCTTTCTTT. Its translation: CASSFGTGSTEAFF.

The CDR3 loop reads CASKGTAANTGELFF. Written as DNA, the CDR3 is TGTGCCAGCAAAGGCACGGCCGCGAACACCGGGGAGCTGTTTTTT. The rearrangement links TRBV27 to TRBJ2-2; no firm D call. This CDR3 is built from 15 residues. V lost 7 bases, J lost 0 bases, and 12 bases lay in between. Germline V gene data show CDR1 as MNHEY and CDR2 as SMNVEV (reference sequence).

This chain links TRBV11-2 with TRBJ2-5; the D is unclear. There are 15 residues in the CDR3. From germline, CDR1 is SGHAT and CDR2 FQNNGV. V was pared by 5 bases and J by 3 bases, with 16 bases between. This chain's CDR3 is CASSLWARAEETQYF. The CDR3 DNA is TGTGCCAGCAGCCTCTGGGCCCGGGCAGAAGAGACCCAGTACTTC.

The J gene is TRBJ2-2, the V gene TRBV28; 8 positions agree with TRBD1. The V gene end was trimmed by 2 bases and the J gene end by 6 bases; junction bases not matched to a gene: 2. Germline lookup yields CDR1 MDHEN and CDR2 SYDVKM. CDR3 size: 14 residues. The CDR3 sequence is CASSLTQGAGELFF. CDR3 bases: TGTGCCAGCAGTTTAACACAGGGGGCCGGGGAGCTGTTTTTT.

This clone was picked up one time. This sequence joins TRBV19 and TRBJ1-1; D unresolved. V lost 1 base to trimming and J lost 10 bases, with 10 bases between them. The CDR3 sequence is 12 residues long. Per germline, CDR1 LNHDA and CDR2 SQIVND (reference sequence). CDR3 nucleotide sequence: TGTGCCAGTAGTATAGGGGGTTTAGTAGCTTTCTTT. As protein: CASSIGGLVAFF. The full variable domain, in which reference TRBV19 and TRBJ1-1 provide the parts outside the CDR3, is DGGITQSPKYLFRKEGQNVTLSCEQNLNHDAMYWYRQDPGQGLRLIYYSQIVNDFQKGDIAEGYSVSREKKESFPLTVTSAQKNPTAFYLCASSIGGLVAFFGQGTRLTVV.

V and J are TRBV7-9 and TRBJ1-1, with 11 bases matching TRBD1. Germline CDR1 SEHNR, CDR2 FQNEAQ (reference sequence). J gave up 1 base and V 5 bases, and 0 bases lay outside the gene matches. The CDR3 contains 14 residues. The CDR3 loop reads CASSGQGANTEAFF. The CDR3 DNA sequence: TGTGCCAGCAGCGGACAGGGGGCGAACACTGAAGCTTTCTTT.

This chain uses TRBV30 with TRBJ2-2; TRBD1 agrees at 9 bases. This CDR3 region has 15 residues. Looked up from germline, CDR1 is GTSNPN and CDR2 is SVGIG (reference sequence). The J segment lost 7 bases and the V segment lost 0 bases, leaving 6 bases of the junction unmatched. CDR3 coding DNA: TGTGCCTGGAGTGTTGGGACAGGGATCGGCGGGGAGCTGTTTTTT. This sequence encodes CAWSVGTGIGGELFF.

This clone has just one count. The rearrangement joins TRBV7-9 to TRBJ2-7, with a tentative D call TRBD1 (5 bases). The germline gives CDR1 SEHNR, CDR2 FQNEAQ (reference sequence). The V gene lost 1 base and the J gene lost 3 bases, with 10 bases spanning the gap. This CDR3 contains 14 residues. CDR3 protein: CASSLVGRDYEQYF. The CDR3 DNA reads TGTGCCAGCAGCTTAGTAGGCAGGGACTACGAGCAGTACTTC.